This T cell receptor (beta chain) was found in a study of blood T cell repertoires in COVID-19. Study as a whole: Samples representing acute and convalescent COVID-19 were sourced from the United States, Italy and Spain. T cells, B-cell-depleted T cells, or PBMCs provided the cDNA or gDNA that served as material.

Authors' methods: Researchers report that nucleated cell counts were estimated from reference gene primer amplification. The protocol was immunoSEQ multiplex PCR, while the TCRdb copy is restricted to in-frame clones and leaves out a portion. That table supplies the V and J calls and clone size; D and trimming were determined from the DNA. Seen here are approximately 40,000 clones, about nine tenths observed once, and the top ten hold 4.8%. The V end was cut by 6 bases, the J end by 5 bases, with 11 bases between. Germline CDR1 is ENHRY and CDR2 is SYGVKD. This CDR3 comprises 12 residues. The rearrangement joins TRBV10-3 to TRBJ2-7; D might be TRBD2 (5 bases). The source is a human donor in a cohort sampled during active COVID-19. The sequenced sample consisted of peripheral blood. CDR3 amino acids: CAIREEAHEQYF. CDR3 bases: TGTGCCATCAGAGAGGAGGCCCACGAGCAGTACTTC.